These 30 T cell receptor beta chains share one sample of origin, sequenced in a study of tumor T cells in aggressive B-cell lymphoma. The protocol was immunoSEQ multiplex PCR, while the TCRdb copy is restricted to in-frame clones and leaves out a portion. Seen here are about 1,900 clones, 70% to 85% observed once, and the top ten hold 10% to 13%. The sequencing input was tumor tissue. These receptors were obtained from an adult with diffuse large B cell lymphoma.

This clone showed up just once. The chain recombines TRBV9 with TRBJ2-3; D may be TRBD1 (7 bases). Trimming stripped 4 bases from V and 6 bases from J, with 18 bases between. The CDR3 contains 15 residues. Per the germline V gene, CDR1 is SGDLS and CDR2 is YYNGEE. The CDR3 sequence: CASSPQGGLGDTQYF. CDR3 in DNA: TGTGCCAGCAGCCCCCAGGGGGGATTAGGGGATACGCAGTATTTT.

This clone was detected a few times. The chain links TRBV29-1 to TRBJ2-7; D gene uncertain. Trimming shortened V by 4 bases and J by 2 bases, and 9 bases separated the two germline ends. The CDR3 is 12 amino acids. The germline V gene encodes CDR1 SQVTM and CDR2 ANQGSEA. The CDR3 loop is CSVGPYPYEQYF. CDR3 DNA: TGCAGCGTTGGCCCCTACCCCTACGAGCAGTACTTC.

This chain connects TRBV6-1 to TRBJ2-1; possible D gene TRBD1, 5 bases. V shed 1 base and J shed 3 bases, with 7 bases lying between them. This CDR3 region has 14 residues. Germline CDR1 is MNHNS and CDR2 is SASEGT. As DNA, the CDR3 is TGTGCCAGCAGTGAAGGACAGTTCTACAATGAGCAGTTCTTC. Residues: CASSEGQFYNEQFF.

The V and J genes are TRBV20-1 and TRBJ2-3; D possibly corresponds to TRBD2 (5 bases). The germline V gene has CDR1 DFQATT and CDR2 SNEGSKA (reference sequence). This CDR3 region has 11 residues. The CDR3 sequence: CRALLADTQYF. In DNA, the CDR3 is TGCAGGGCCCTTCTAGCTGATACGCAGTATTTT.

The CDR3 protein is CASSLGRGRDNQPQHF. DNA of the CDR3: TGTGCCAGCAGCTTAGGAAGGGGGCGCGACAATCAGCCCCAGCATTTT. The genes are TRBV7-9 and TRBJ1-5; 7 bases agree with TRBD1. The CDR3 consists of 16 residues. Germline V gene lookup returns CDR1 SEHNR and CDR2 FQNEAQ (reference sequence). J gave up 3 bases and V 1 base, and 6 bases lay outside the gene matches.

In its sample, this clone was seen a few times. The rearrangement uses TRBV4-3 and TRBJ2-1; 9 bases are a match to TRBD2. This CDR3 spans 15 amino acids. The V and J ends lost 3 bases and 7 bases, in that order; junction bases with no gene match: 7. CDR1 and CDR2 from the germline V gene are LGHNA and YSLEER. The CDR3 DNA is TGCGCCAGCAGCCAGACTAGCGGAGTGTGGAATGAGCAGTTCTTC. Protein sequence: CASSQTSGVWNEQFF.

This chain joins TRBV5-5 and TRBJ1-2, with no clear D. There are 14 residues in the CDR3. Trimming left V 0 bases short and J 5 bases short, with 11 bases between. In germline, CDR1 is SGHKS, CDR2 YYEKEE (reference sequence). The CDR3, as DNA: TGTGCCAGCAGCTTGGATTGGCGGAGTTATGGCTACACCTTC. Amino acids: CASSLDWRSYGYTF.

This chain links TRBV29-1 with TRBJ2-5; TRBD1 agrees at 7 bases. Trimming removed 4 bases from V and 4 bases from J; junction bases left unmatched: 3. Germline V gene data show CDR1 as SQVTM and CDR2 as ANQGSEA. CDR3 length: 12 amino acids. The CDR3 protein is CSVGDRVETQYF. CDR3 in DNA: TGCAGCGTTGGGGACAGAGTAGAGACCCAGTACTTC. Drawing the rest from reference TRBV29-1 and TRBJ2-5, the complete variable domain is SAVISQKPSRDICQRGTSLTIQCQVDSQVTMMFWYRQQPGQSLTLIATANQGSEATYESGFVIDKFPISRPNLTFSTLTVSNMSPEDSSIYLCSVGDRVETQYFGPGTRLLVL.

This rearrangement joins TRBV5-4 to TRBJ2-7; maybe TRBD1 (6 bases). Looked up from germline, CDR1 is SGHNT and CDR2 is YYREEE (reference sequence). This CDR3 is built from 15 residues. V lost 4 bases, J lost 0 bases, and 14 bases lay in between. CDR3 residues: CASSPQTGASYEQYF. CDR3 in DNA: TGTGCCAGCAGCCCCCAGACAGGTGCCTCCTACGAGCAGTACTTC.

CDR3 loop: CATSMPGQGAQPQHF. CDR3 nucleotide sequence: TGTGCCACCAGCATGCCCGGACAGGGGGCACAGCCCCAGCATTTT. V and J are TRBV15 and TRBJ1-5; 11 bases are a match to TRBD1. CDR1 and CDR2 (germline): LNHNV, YYDKDF (reference sequence). CDR3 size: 15 residues. J lost 7 bases, V lost 4 bases, and 6 bases had no gene match. Filled out from reference TRBV15 and TRBJ1-5, the complete variable domain reads DAMVIQNPRYQVTQFGKPVTLSCSQTLNHNVMYWYQQKSSQAPKLLFHYYDKDFNNEADTPDNFQSRRPNTSFCFLDIRSPGLGDTAMYLCATSMPGQGAQPQHFGDGTRLSIL.

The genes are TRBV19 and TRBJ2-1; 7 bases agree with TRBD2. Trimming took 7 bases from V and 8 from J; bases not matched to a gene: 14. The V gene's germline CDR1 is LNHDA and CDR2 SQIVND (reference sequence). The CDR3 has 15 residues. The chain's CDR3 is CASTQSGGGPDEQFF. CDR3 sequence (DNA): TGTGCCAGTACCCAGTCTGGGGGAGGGCCAGATGAGCAGTTCTTC.

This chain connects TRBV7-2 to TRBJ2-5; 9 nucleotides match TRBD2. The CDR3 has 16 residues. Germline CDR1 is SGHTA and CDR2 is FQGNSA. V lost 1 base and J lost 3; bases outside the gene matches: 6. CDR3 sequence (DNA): TGTGCCAGCAGCTTAGAGAGCGGGAGGACGAAAGAGACCCAGTACTTC. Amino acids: CASSLESGRTKETQYF.

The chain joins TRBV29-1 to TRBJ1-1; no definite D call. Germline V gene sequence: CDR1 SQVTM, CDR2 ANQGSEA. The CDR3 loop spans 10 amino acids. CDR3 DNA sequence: TGCAGTTATCACGCACTTGAAGCTTTCTTT. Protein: CSYHALEAFF.

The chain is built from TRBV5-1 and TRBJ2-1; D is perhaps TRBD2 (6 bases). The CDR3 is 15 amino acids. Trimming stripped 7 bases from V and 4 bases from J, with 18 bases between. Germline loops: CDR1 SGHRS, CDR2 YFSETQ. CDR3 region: CASGLTGTGYNEQFF. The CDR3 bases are TGCGCCAGCGGCCTCACCGGGACTGGTTACAATGAGCAGTTCTTC.

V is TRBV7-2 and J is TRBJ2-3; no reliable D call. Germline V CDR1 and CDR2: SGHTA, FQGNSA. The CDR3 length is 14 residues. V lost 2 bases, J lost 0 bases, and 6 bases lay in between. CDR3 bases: TGTGCCAGCAGCTTAACGACTAGCACAGATACGCAGTATTTT. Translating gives CASSLTTSTDTQYF.

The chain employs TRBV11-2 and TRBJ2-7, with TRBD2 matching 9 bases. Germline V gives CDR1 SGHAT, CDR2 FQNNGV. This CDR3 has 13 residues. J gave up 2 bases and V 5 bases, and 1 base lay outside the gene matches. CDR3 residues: CASSSGGPYEQYF. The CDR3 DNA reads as TGTGCCAGCAGCAGCGGGGGGCCCTACGAGCAGTACTTC.

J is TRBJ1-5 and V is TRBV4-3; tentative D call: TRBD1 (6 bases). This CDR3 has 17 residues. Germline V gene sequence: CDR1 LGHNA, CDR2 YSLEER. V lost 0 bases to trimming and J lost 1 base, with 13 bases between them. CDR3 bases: TGCGCCAGCAGCCAAGATAGTAGTAGGGGGAGCAATCAGCCCCAGCATTTT. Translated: CASSQDSSRGSNQPQHF.

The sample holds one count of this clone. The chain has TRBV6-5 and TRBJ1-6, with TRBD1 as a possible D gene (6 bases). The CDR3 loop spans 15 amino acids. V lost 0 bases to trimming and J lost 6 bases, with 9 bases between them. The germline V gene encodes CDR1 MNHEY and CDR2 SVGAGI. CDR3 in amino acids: CASSYSRTVNSPLHF. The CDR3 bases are TGTGCCAGCAGTTACTCGAGGACAGTTAATTCACCCCTCCACTTT.

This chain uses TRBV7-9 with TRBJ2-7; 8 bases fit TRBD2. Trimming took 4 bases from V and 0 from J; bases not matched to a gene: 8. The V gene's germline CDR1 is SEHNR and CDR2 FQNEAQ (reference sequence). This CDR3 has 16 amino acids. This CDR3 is CASSSILAGSSYEQYF. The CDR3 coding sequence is TGTGCCAGCAGCTCGATATTAGCGGGGAGCTCCTACGAGCAGTACTTC.

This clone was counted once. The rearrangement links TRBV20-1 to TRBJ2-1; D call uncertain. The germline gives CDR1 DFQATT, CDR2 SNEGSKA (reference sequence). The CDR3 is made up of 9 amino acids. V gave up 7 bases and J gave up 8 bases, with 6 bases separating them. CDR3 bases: TGCAGTGTCGACTATGAGCAGTTCTTC. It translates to CSVDYEQFF.

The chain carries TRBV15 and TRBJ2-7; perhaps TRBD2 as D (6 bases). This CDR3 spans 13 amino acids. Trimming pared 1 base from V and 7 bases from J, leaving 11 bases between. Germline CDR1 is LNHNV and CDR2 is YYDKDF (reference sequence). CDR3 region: CATSRAGVVEQYF. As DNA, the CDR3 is TGTGCCACCAGCAGAGCGGGGGTGGTTGAGCAGTACTTC.

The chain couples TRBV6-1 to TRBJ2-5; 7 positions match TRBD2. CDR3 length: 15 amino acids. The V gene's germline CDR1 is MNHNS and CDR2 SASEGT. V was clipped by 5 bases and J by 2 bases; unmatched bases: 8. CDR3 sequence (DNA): TGTGCCAGCAGTCCTCTCTCGGGGGGTCAAGAGACCCAGTACTTC. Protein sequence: CASSPLSGGQETQYF.

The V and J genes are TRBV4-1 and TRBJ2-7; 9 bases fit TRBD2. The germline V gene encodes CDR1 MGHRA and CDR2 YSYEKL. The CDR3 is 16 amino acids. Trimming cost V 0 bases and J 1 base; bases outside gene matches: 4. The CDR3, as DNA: TGCGCCAGCAGCCAAGAAGCAGCGGGAGGTTCCTACGAGCAGTACGTC. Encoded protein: CASSQEAAGGSYEQYV.

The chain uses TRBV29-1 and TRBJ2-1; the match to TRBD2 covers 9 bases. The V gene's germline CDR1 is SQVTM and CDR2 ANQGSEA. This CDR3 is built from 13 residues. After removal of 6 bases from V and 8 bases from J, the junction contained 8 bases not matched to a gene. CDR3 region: CSVLIAGAHEQFF. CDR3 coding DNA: TGCAGCGTCCTTATAGCGGGAGCCCATGAGCAGTTCTTC.

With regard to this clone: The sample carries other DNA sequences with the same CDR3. CDR3 DNA: TGCAGCGTTGTAATCCAGGGGACAGAGACGTACTCTGGGGCCAACGTCCTGACTTTC. Translation gives CSVVIQGTETYSGANVLTF. The gene calls are TRBV29-1 and TRBJ2-6; 7 bases fit TRBD1. CDR1 is SQVTM, CDR2 ANQGSEA, per germline. The CDR3 totals 19 residues. V shed 4 bases and J 0 bases; nucleotides not matched to a gene: 15.

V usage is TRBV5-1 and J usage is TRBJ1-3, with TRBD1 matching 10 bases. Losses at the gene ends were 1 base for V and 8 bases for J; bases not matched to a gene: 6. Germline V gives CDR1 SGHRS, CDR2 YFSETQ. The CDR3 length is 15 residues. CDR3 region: CASSLSGTGEDTIYF. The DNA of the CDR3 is TGCGCCAGCAGCTTGAGTGGGACAGGGGAGGACACCATATATTTT.

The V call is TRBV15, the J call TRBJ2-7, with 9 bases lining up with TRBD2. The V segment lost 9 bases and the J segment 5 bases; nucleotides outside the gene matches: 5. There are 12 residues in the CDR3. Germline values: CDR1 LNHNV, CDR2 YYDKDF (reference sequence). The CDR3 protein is CATRGRADEQYF. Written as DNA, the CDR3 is TGTGCCACTCGCGGGAGGGCTGACGAGCAGTACTTC.

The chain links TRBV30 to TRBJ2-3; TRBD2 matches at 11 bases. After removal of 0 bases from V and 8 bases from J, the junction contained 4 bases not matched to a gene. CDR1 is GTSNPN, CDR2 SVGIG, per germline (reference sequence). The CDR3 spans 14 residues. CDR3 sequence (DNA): TGTGCCTGGAGTGTAACTAGCGGGAGTGTTACGCAGTATTTT. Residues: CAWSVTSGSVTQYF.

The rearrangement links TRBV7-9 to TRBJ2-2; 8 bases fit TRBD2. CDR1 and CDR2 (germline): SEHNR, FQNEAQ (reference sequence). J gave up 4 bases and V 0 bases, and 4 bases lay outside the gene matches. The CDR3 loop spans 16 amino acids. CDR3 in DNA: TGTGCCAGCAGCTTAGCAGTAGCGGGACCCACCGGGGAGCTGTTTTTT. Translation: CASSLAVAGPTGELFF.

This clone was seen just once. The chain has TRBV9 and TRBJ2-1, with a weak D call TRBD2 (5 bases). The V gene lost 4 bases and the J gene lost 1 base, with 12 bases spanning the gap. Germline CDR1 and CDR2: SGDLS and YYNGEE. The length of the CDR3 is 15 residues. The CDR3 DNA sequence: TGTGCCAGCAGCCCCGGAGGAGGTTCCTACAATGAGCAGTTCTTC. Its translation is CASSPGGGSYNEQFF.